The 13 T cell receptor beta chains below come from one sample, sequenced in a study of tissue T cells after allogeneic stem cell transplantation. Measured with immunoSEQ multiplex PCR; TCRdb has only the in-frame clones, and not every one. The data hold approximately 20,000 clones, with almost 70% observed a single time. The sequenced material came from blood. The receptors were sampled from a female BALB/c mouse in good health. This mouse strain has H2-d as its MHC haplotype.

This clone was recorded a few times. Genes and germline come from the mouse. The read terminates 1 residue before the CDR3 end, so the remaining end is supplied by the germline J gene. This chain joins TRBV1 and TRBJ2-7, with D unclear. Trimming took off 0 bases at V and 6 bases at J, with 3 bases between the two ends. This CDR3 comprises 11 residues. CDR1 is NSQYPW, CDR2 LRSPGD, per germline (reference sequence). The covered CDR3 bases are TGCACCTGCAGTGCAGATTTTGAACAGTAC. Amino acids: CTCSADFEQY. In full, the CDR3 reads CTCSADFEQYF.

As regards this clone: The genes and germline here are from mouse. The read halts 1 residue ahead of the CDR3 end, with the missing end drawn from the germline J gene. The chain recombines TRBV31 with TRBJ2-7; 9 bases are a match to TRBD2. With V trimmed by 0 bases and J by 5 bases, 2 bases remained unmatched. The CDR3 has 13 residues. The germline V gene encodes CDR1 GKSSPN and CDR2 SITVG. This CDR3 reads CAWSLPGGDEQYF. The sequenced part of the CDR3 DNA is TGTGCCTGGAGTCTACCTGGGGGGGATGAACAGTAC.

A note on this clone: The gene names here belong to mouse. The CDR3 reads CASRWGTDNERLFF. The part of the CDR3 DNA that was read is TGTGCCAGCAGATGGGGGACAGACAACGAAAGATTATTT. The chain uses TRBV13-3 and TRBJ1-4; 7 nucleotides agree with TRBD1. The sequence runs out 1 residue before the end of the CDR3; the remainder is reconstructed from the germline J gene. V was pared by 5 bases and J by 4 bases, with 5 bases of the junction left unmatched. The CDR3 has 14 residues. Germline V CDR1 and CDR2: NNHDY, SYVADS.

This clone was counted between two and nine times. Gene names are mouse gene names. CDR3 DNA (partial): TGTGCCAGCAGTGCCAACAGCGAAAGATTATTT. The encoded protein is CASSANSERLF. The CDR3 in full is CASSANSERLFF. J is TRBJ1-4 and V is TRBV13-1; D not certain. The read ends 1 residue before the CDR3 terminus; that terminus is restored from the germline J gene. The ends were cut back, 3 bases at V and 7 bases at J, with 7 bases in the middle. Germline CDR1 reads NSHNY; CDR2 reads SYGAGN. This CDR3 has 12 residues.

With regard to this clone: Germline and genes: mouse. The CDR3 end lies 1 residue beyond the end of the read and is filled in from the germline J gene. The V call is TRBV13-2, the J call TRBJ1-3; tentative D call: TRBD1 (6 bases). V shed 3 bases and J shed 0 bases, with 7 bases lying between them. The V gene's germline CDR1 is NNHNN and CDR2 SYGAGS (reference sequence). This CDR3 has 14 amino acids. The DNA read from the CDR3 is TGTGCCAGCGGTGGCAGGGGTTCTGGAAATACGCTCTAT. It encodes CASGGRGSGNTLY. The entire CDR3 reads CASGGRGSGNTLYF.

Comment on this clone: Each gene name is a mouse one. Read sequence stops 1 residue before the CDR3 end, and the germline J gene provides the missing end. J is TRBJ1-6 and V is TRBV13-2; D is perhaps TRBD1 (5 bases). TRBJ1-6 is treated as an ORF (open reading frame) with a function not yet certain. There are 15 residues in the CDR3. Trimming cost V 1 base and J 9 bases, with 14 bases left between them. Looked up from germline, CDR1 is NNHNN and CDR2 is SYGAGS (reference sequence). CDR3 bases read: TGTGCCAGCGGTGATCTGGGGGTTATCGGTTCGCCCCTCTAC. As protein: CASGDLGVIGSPLY. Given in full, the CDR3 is CASGDLGVIGSPLYF.

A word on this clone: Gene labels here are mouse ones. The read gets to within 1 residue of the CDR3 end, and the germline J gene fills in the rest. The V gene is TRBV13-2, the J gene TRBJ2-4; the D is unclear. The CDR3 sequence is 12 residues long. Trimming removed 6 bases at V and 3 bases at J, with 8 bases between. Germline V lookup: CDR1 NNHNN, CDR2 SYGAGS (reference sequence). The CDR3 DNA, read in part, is TGTGCCAGCGCGGAGGTACAAAACACCTTGTAC. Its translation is CASAEVQNTLY. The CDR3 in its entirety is CASAEVQNTLYF.

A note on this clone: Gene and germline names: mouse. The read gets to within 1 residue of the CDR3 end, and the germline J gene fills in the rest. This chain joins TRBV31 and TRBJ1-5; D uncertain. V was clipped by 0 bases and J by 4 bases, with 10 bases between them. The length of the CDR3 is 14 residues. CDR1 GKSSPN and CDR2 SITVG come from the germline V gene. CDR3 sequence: CAWSLRETNQAPLF. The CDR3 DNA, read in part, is TGTGCCTGGAGTCTAAGGGAGACAAACCAGGCTCCGCTT.

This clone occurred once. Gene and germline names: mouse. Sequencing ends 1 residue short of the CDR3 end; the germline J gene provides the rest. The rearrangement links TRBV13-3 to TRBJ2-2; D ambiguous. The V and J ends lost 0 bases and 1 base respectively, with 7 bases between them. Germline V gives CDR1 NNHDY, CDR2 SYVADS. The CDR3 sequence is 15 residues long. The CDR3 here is CASSDAYRNTGQLYF. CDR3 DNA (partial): TGTGCCAGCAGTGATGCCTACAGAAACACCGGGCAGCTCTAC.

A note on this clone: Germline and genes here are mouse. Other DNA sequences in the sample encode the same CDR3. The CDR3 DNA, read in part, is TGTGCCTGGAGTCTAGACAACTCCGACTACACC. This translates into CAWSLDNSDYT. The whole CDR3 region reads CAWSLDNSDYTF. The rearrangement uses TRBV31 and TRBJ1-2, with D unclear. The missing CDR3 end, 1 residue past where the read stops, is filled in from the germline J gene. V lost 0 bases to trimming and J lost 2 bases, with 4 bases between them. CDR3 length: 12 residues. Germline assignment: CDR1 GKSSPN and CDR2 SITVG.

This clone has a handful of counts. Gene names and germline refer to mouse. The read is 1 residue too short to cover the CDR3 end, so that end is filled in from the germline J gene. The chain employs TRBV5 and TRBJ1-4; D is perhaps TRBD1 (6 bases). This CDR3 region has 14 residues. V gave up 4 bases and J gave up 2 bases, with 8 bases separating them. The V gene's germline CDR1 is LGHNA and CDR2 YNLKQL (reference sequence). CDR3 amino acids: CASSPGQSNERLFF. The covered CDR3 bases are TGTGCCAGCAGCCCGGGACAATCCAACGAAAGATTATTT.

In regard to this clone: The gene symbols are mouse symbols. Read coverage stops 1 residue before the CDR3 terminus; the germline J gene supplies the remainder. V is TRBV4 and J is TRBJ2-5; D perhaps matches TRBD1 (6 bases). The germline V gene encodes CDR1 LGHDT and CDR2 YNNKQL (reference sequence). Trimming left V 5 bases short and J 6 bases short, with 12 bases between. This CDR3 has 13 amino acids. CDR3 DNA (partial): TGTGCCAGCAGCCCCCGGGACATCGACACCCAGTAC. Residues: CASSPRDIDTQY. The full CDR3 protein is CASSPRDIDTQYF.

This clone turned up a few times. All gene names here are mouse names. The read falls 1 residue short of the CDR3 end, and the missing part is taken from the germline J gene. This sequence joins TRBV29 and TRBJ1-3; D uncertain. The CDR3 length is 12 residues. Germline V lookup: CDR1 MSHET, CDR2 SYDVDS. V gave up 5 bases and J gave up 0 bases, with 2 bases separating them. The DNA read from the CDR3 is TGTGCTAGCAGTGTTTCTGGAAATACGCTCTAT. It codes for CASSVSGNTLY. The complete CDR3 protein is CASSVSGNTLYF.